This TCR beta chain stems from a study of shared T cell receptors in the human thymus. Produced via immunoSEQ multiplex PCR; TCRdb's table is partial and in-frame only. The repertoire holds 55,000 to 75,000 clones, with nearly 95% as singletons. The CDR3 loop spans 20 amino acids. Germline lookup yields CDR1 SGHRS and CDR2 YFSETQ. The ends lost 0 bases at V and 11 bases at J; junction bases unmatched: 25. The chain links TRBV5-1 to TRBJ1-4; 7 positions match TRBD1. Sequencing was done on a sample of thymocytes. The sequence came from a human donor. The CDR3 sequence: CASSLATGTVKDDQPDKLFF. CDR3 nucleotides: TGCGCCAGCAGCTTGGCCACTGGGACAGTGAAAGACGACCAACCAGATAAACTGTTTTTT.